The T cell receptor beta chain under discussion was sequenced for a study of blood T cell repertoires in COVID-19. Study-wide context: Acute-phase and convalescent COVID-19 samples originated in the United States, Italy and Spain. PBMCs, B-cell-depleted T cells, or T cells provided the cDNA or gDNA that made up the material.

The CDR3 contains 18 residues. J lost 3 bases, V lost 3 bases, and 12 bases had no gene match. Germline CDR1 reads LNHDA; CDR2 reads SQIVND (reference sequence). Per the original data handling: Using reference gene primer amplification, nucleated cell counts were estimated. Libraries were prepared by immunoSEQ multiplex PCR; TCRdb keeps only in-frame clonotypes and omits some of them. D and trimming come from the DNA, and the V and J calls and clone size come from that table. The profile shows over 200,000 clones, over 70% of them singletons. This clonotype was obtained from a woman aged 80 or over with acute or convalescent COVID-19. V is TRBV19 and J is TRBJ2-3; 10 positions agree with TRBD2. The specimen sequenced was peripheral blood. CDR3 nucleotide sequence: TGTGCCAGTAGTATGAGCAGCGGGGGGGCCGGGAGAACAGATACGCAGTATTTT. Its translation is CASSMSSGGAGRTDTQYF.